This T cell receptor beta chain was sequenced in a study of T cell repertoires in cytomegalovirus infection. Trimming took 2 bases from V and 6 from J; bases not matched to a gene: 6. The CDR3 runs to 15 residues. Germline CDR1 is SEHNR and CDR2 is FQNEAQ (reference sequence). Turning to this clonotype: The antigen is not known.

General study findings and limits: In two of eight donors, the top clonotype was HLA-C-restricted CMV-specific.

TCRdb passed the reads through MiXCR, listing each CDR3 protein once. Of about 150,000 distinct CDR3 sequences in the sample, about a quarter were seen once. This sequence was found in a human donor in good health (CMV status not recorded). Some clones in this sample may be carry-over from other donors' samples. The specimen sequenced was PBMCs. This chain joins TRBV7-9 and TRBJ2-7, with TRBD2 identical over 11 bases. The CDR3 protein is CASSLIAGGPSEQYF. The CDR3 bases are TGTGCCAGCAGCTTAATAGCGGGGGGGCCGTCCGAGCAGTACTTC.